This T cell receptor (beta chain) stems from a study of PD-L1 blockade in urothelial cancer. For the study at large: Patients previously received 0 to 3 chemotherapy regimens. Researchers looked at the blood 3 weeks (second dose) and 6 weeks after treatment began. Blood samples had a median of 141,255 T cells, roughly 83,000 unique TCRs, and clonality roughly 0.073.

Synthetic spike-ins, TCR analog templates, were added into each PCR. TCRdb's copy holds only in-frame clones and misses some; the assay was immunoSEQ multiplex PCR. Of around 57,000 clones detected, 80% to 90% appear once; the ten largest clones hold 1.6%. This clone has just one count. Time point here: pretreatment peripheral blood. The sequencing here drew on PBMCs, taken around atezolizumab (anti-PD-L1) treatment. The clonotype was recovered from a man aged 65-85 years with urothelial cancer.

The CDR3 loop is CASSPGGNQPQHF. The CDR3 bases are TGTGCCAGCAGTCCAGGTGGCAATCAGCCCCAGCATTTT. The rearrangement links TRBV5-8 to TRBJ1-5; D is undetermined. CDR1 and CDR2 (germline): SGHTS, YDEGEE. Trimming took off 5 bases at V and 2 bases at J, with 8 bases between the two ends. The CDR3 contains 13 residues.